This TCR beta chain was recovered during a study of blood T cell repertoires in COVID-19. Study context: Material from acute and convalescent COVID-19 was sourced from the United States, Italy and Spain. Nucleic acid was either cDNA or gDNA, and it came from T cells, B-cell-depleted T cells, or PBMCs.

Authors' processing steps: Reference gene primers were amplified, and this amplification served to estimate nucleated cell counts. TCRdb keeps only in-frame clones here, not all; method: immunoSEQ multiplex PCR. For V, J and clone size, that table is used; D and trimming come from the DNA. This table holds 270,000 or so clones, around 85% found once. In Seattle, patients joined the study during active infection and were tracked longitudinally. The V gene's germline CDR1 is LGHDT and CDR2 YNNKEL (reference sequence). V was shortened by 8 bases and J by 1 base, with 14 bases between the two germline ends. This CDR3 contains 15 residues.

Sequencing was carried out using peripheral blood. The receptor's source is a woman in her thirties with COVID-19, enrolled during active disease. This sequence joins TRBV3-1 (or the pseudogene TRBV3-2) and TRBJ2-2; weak D call: TRBD1 (5 bases). CDR3 protein: CASLRGRGNTGELFF. In DNA, the CDR3 is TGTGCCAGCCTCCGAGGTAGGGGGAACACCGGGGAGCTGTTTTTT.